The 18 T cell receptor beta chains listed next were all sequenced from one sample in a study of CD8 T cells in cerebrospinal fluid in Alzheimer's disease. TCRdb reprocessed the 10x single-cell sequencing reads and reports one entry per CDR3 protein, with no DNA. The clone table shows over a thousand distinct CDR3 sequences, with the ten largest holding around 18%. Sequenced input: cerebrospinal fluid. The receptor source for this set is a human donor with Parkinson's disease.

This clonotype is identified as medium-sized from frequency. This rearrangement joins TRBV11-3 to TRBJ2-7; TCRdb's assignment of TRBD2 cannot be checked, as there is no DNA. The CDR3 has 21 amino acids. The germline V gene encodes CDR1 SGHNT and CDR2 YENEEA. CDR3 region: CASSLDYELAGWQRPSYEQYF.

In terms of frequency, this clonotype is large. The genes are TRBV7-9 and TRBJ2-7. Germline loops: CDR1 SEHNR, CDR2 FQNEAQ (reference sequence). This CDR3 has 11 residues. CDR3 loop: CASSPNYEQYF.

The chain carries TRBV5-4 and TRBJ2-3; checking the TCRdb D call of TRBD2 is not possible without DNA. The CDR3 covers 17 residues. CDR1 is SGHNT, CDR2 YYREEE, per germline (reference sequence). The CDR3 reads CASSLDLAGGRTDTQYF.

This clonotype counts as large by frequency. The rearrangement uses TRBV12-3 or TRBV12-4 and TRBJ2-5; TCRdb's assignment of TRBD1 cannot be checked, as there is no DNA. The CDR3 spans 16 residues. CDR3 residues: CASLRRGEKKGVAQYF.

According to its frequency, this clonotype is medium-sized. The rearrangement uses TRBV12-3 or TRBV12-4 and TRBJ1-1; there is no DNA to check the TCRdb D call of TRBD1. This CDR3 spans 14 amino acids. The CDR3 sequence: CASSAQGMVTEAFF.

By frequency, this clonotype is medium-sized. The V call is TRBV6-4, the J call TRBJ2-1. This CDR3 spans 13 amino acids. The germline V gene has CDR1 MRHNA and CDR2 SNTAGT. CDR3 region: CASSDSRAHEQFF.

The chain combines TRBV27 with TRBJ2-7; TCRdb reports TRBD1, a call that lacks DNA to check it against. From germline, CDR1 is MNHEY and CDR2 SMNVEV (reference sequence). The CDR3 extends over 13 amino acids. CDR3 sequence: CASSLWGTDEQYF.

Measured by frequency, this clonotype is medium-sized. This chain joins TRBV6-6 and TRBJ1-3; with no DNA, the TCRdb D assignment of TRBD1 cannot be verified. Looked up from germline, CDR1 is MNHNY and CDR2 is SVGAGI (reference sequence). The CDR3 is 17 residues long. This CDR3 reads CASSPGTLTGPGNTIYF.

By frequency, this clonotype registers medium-sized (0.01 to 0.1%). V is TRBV5-1 and J is TRBJ2-3. This CDR3 has 14 amino acids. Per germline, CDR1 SGHRS and CDR2 YFSETQ. The CDR3 is CASSQSETTDTQYF.

Judged by frequency, this clonotype is medium-sized. The J gene is TRBJ2-1, the V gene TRBV7-9. Germline CDR1 and CDR2: SEHNR and FQNEAQ (reference sequence). This CDR3 has 12 residues. CDR3 sequence: CASSLIDPEQFF.

Its frequency marks this clonotype as medium-sized (0.01 to 0.1%). This chain uses TRBV5-1 with TRBJ2-7; the TRBD1 assignment by TCRdb is unverifiable without DNA. The CDR3 contains 14 residues. CDR1 and CDR2 (germline): SGHRS, YFSETQ. Here the CDR3 reads CASSQTGDTYEQYF.

This clonotype is medium-sized by frequency. The chain has TRBV12-3 or TRBV12-4 and TRBJ2-3; TCRdb names TRBD2, which stays unverified in the absence of DNA. The CDR3 is 14 residues long. The CDR3 protein is CASSRLAGSDTQYF.

This clonotype is called medium-sized (0.01 to 0.1%) based on its frequency. The chain recombines TRBV7-2 with TRBJ1-5; checking the TCRdb D call of TRBD1 is not possible without DNA. The CDR3 has 14 amino acids. The germline V gene encodes CDR1 SGHTA and CDR2 FQGNSA. CDR3 loop: CASSLLGVNQPQHF.

In terms of frequency, this clonotype is medium-sized. This sequence joins TRBV27 and TRBJ1-6; there is no DNA to check the TCRdb D call of TRBD1. CDR3 length equals 13 residues. CDR1 and CDR2 from the germline V gene are MNHEY and SMNVEV (reference sequence). The CDR3 here is CASRAGEESPLHF.

This clonotype is identified as medium-sized (0.01 to 0.1%) from frequency. The chain carries TRBV15 and TRBJ2-3; TCRdb designates TRBD2, a call that cannot be tested without DNA. There are 17 residues in the CDR3. Germline lookup yields CDR1 LNHNV and CDR2 YYDKDF (reference sequence). CDR3 loop: CATSRDSISGSTDTQYF.

This clonotype is identified as medium-sized from frequency. CDR3 region: CSVELGDEQYF. The chain links TRBV29-1 to TRBJ2-7; TCRdb proposes TRBD2, but this gene call is untestable without DNA. The germline gives CDR1 SQVTM, CDR2 ANQGSEA. This CDR3 comprises 11 residues.

This clonotype is labeled medium-sized based on frequency. The chain uses TRBV3-1 and TRBJ1-2; with no DNA, the TCRdb D assignment of TRBD1 cannot be verified. The CDR3 is made up of 14 amino acids. Germline CDR1 is LGHDT and CDR2 is YNNKEL (reference sequence). The CDR3: CASSQEAGAGGYTF.

This clonotype registers medium-sized by frequency. This chain uses TRBV7-3 with TRBJ2-1; lacking DNA, the TRBD2 call made by TCRdb goes unchecked. There are 16 residues in the CDR3. CDR1 and CDR2 (germline): SGHTA, FQGTGA. The CDR3 region is CASSLTVAGVYNEQFF. Filled out from reference TRBV7-3 and TRBJ2-1, the complete variable domain reads GAGVSQTPSNKVTEKGKYVELRCDPISGHTALYWYRQSLGQGPEFLIYFQGTGAADDSGLPNDRFFAVRPEGSVSTLKIQRTERGDSAVYLCASSLTVAGVYNEQFFGPGTRLTVL.